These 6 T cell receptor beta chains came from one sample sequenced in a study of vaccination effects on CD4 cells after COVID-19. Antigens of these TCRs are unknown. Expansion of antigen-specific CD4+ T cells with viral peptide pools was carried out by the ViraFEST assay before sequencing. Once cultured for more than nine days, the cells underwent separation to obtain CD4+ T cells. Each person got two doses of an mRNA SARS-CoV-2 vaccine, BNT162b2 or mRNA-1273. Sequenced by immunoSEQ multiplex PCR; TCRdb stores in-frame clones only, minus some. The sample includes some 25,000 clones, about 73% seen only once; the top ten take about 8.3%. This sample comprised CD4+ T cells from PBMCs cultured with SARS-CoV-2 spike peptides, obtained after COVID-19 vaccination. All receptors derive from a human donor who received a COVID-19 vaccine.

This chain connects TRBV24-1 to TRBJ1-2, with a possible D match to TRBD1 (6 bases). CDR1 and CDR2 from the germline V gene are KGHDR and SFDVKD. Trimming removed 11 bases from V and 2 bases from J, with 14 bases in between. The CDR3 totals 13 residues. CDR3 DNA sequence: TGTGCCAAATCTTACAGGGTAAACTATGGCTACACCTTC. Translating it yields CAKSYRVNYGYTF.

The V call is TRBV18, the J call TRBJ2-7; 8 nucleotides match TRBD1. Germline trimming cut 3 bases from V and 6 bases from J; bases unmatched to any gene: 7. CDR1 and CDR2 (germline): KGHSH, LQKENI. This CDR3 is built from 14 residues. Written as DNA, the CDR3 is TGTGCCAGCTCACCTCAGGGGGCTGGCGGCGAGCAGTACTTC. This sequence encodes CASSPQGAGGEQYF.

CDR3 protein: CASSLGGALTDTQYF. The DNA of the CDR3 is TGCGCCAGCAGCTTGGGCGGAGCTCTCACAGATACGCAGTATTTT. This chain joins TRBV5-1 and TRBJ2-3; D gene unclear. Germline CDR1 reads SGHRS; CDR2 reads YFSETQ. The CDR3 extends over 15 amino acids. Deletions cut 0 bases from V and 2 bases from J, with 10 bases between.

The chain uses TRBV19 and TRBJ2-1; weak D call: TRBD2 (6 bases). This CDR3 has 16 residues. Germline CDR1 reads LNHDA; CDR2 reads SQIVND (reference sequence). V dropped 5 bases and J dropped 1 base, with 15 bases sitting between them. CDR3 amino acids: CASSSDGRDSYNEQFF. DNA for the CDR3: TGTGCCAGTAGTTCCGACGGGAGAGATTCCTACAATGAGCAGTTCTTC. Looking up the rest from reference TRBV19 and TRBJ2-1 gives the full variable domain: DGGITQSPKYLFRKEGQNVTLSCEQNLNHDAMYWYRQDPGQGLRLIYYSQIVNDFQKGDIAEGYSVSREKKESFPLTVTSAQKNPTAFYLCASSSDGRDSYNEQFFGPGTRLTVL.

The CDR3 protein is CAISGASPETQYF. CDR3 sequence (DNA): TGTGCCATCAGTGGGGCTAGCCCAGAGACCCAGTACTTC. V usage is TRBV10-3 and J usage is TRBJ2-5; D perhaps matches TRBD2 (5 bases). The germline CDR1 and CDR2 sequences are ENHRY and SYGVKD. V lost 4 bases to trimming and J lost 4 bases, with 10 bases between them. The CDR3 is made up of 13 amino acids.

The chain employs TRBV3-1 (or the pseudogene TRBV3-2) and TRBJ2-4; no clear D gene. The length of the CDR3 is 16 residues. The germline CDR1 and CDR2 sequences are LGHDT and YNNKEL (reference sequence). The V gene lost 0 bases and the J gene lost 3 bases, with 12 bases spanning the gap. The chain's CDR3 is CASSQEERALKNIQYF. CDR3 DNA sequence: TGTGCCAGCAGCCAAGAAGAAAGGGCCCTCAAAAACATTCAGTACTTC.